A selection of T cell receptor beta chains follows, all from one sample in a study of HIV-infected patients and healthy controls. TCRdb recomputed calls from the 5' RACE reads with MiXCR, one row per CDR3 protein. The table shows more than 15,000 distinct CDR3 sequences, with 12% occurring only once. What was sequenced was blood. Receptors originate from an adult in good health. CDR3s leave out the opening cysteine and the closing phenylalanine or tryptophan. Each record gives: V gene, clone size, J gene, CDR3 protein. For some rows the clone size is stated as once, few or many, or as a class when expanded; others skip it.

>TRBV29-1|few|TRBJ1-1
SGTENTEAF
>TRBV28|many|TRBJ2-3
ASSLRLAGSTDTQY
>TRBV7-3|few|TRBJ1-3
ASSFGNSGNTIY
>TRBV11-2|medium-sized|TRBJ1-1
ASSLGGNTEAF
>TRBV19|NA|TRBJ1-5
ASSQNTNQPQH
>TRBV4-2|many|TRBJ2-4
ASSQEGITAKNIQY
>TRBV6-5|many|TRBJ2-3
APTGGWGDTQY
>TRBV6-1|NA|TRBJ2-6
ASTPRSGANVLT
>TRBV5-5|NA|TRBJ1-2
ASSSGDRGHGYT
>TRBV11-2|medium-sized|TRBJ1-4
ASSFTGGEKLF
>TRBV28|many|TRBJ2-3
ASSLSVGIAGDTDTQY
>TRBV7-2|many|TRBJ1-1
ASSPYFETGNTEAF
>TRBV20-1|many|TRBJ2-5
SARNARGPGETQY
>TRBV7-2|many|TRBJ2-3
ASSLLAGGTGRVYTDTQY
>TRBV14|NA|TRBJ2-3
ASSQDGLRIRFTDTQY
>TRBV3-1|medium-sized|TRBJ1-1
ASSSTRQGGPEAF
>TRBV7-9|medium-sized|TRBJ2-2
ASQFQGGSAAGELF
>TRBV5-1|many|TRBJ2-5
ASSLGQPQETQY
>TRBV19|many|TRBJ2-6
ASRARGGANVLT
>TRBV20-1|medium-sized|TRBJ1-4
SARDRVGDEKLF
>TRBV7-3|NA|TRBJ2-3
ASSLNWGSGNTQY
>TRBV7-7|many|TRBJ2-2
ASSSPTENTGELF
>TRBV4-2|NA|TRBJ2-6
ASSQPQSSGANVLT
>TRBV20-1|many|TRBJ1-2
SASAQGNYGYT
>TRBV2|many|TRBJ1-5
ASVFSGVSNQPQH
>TRBV2|NA|TRBJ2-5
ASRGQGRIQETQY
>TRBV3-1|many|TRBJ2-1
ASSPPGRMINEQF
>TRBV30|many|TRBJ1-2
AWSVAWAGMNGYT
>TRBV18|many|TRBJ2-3
ASSRTLLAGGTDTQY
>TRBV20-1|NA|TRBJ1-3
SAKRTVSSGNTIY
>TRBV7-2|many|TRBJ1-5
ASSLERLNQPQH
>TRBV7-2|NA|TRBJ2-7
ASSLSHSSYEQY
>TRBV18|many|TRBJ1-3
ASSPLRGTEGNTIY
>TRBV24-1|many|TRBJ1-5
ATSENGDQPQH
>TRBV12-3/TRBV12-4|many|TRBJ2-7
ASSTSRDPDYEQY
>TRBV18|many|TRBJ2-2
ASSPPIGAPNTGELF
>TRBV7-9|many|TRBJ2-7
ASGRRAFYEQY
>TRBV20-1|many|TRBJ2-2
SASITNTGELF
>TRBV6-5|many|TRBJ1-6
ASSWDRAGSPLH
>TRBV29-1|many|TRBJ2-3
SVWVDTDTQY
>TRBV15|many|TRBJ2-3
ATSRDWADTQY
>TRBV2|medium-sized|TRBJ2-7
ASAQGHYEQY
>TRBV5-1|many|TRBJ2-1
ASSLVRPTGNEQF
>TRBV5-5|NA|TRBJ2-7
ASSSKDRAYEQY
>TRBV7-2|NA|TRBJ1-2
ASSLEFRGYYGYT
>TRBV2|many|TRBJ2-6
ASGGLTSGANVLT